These 32 T cell receptor beta chains came from one sample sequenced in a study of PD-L1 blockade in urothelial cancer. Some clones are missing from TCRdb's copy, which holds only in-frame ones; the method was immunoSEQ multiplex PCR. The table includes around 87,000 clones, 75% to 90% detected once. Described time point: peripheral blood 6 weeks after treatment start. Specimen: PBMCs, collected around atezolizumab (anti-PD-L1) treatment. These receptor sequences come from a man aged 65 to 85 with urothelial cancer.

The sample holds one count of this clone. The chain combines TRBV27 with TRBJ1-1; maybe TRBD1 (5 bases). Trimming took off 5 bases at V and 0 bases at J, with 19 bases between the two ends. CDR1 and CDR2 (germline): MNHEY, SMNVEV (reference sequence). The CDR3 has 17 residues. The CDR3 region is CASSPRGGVLMNTEAFF. The CDR3 DNA reads TGTGCCAGCAGTCCCCGGGGGGGGGTCCTCATGAACACTGAAGCTTTCTTT.

This clone has a handful of counts. The chain links TRBV6-5 to TRBJ1-2; 7 bases fit TRBD1. V lost 5 bases and J lost 5; bases outside the gene matches: 5. From germline, CDR1 is MNHEY and CDR2 SVGAGI. This CDR3 is 13 amino acids long. The CDR3 nucleotides read TGTGCCAGCAGTCCAGGGGGACGGTATGGCTACACCTTC. This sequence encodes CASSPGGRYGYTF.

The chain uses TRBV19 and TRBJ1-5; no clear D. The germline gives CDR1 LNHDA, CDR2 SQIVND (reference sequence). The CDR3 is 15 residues long. V lost 4 bases, J lost 4 bases, and 14 bases lay in between. The CDR3 protein is CASSNPGRRNQPQHF. DNA for the CDR3: TGTGCCAGTAGTAACCCCGGCAGGAGGAATCAGCCCCAGCATTTT.

The chain is built from TRBV5-4 and TRBJ2-1; tentatively, D is TRBD2 (5 bases). Trimming shortened V by 0 bases and J by 2 bases, and 6 bases separated the two germline ends. There are 14 residues in the CDR3. CDR1 is SGHNT, CDR2 YYREEE, per germline (reference sequence). The chain's CDR3 is CASSLAGAYNEQFF. The CDR3 coding sequence is TGTGCCAGCAGCTTGGCCGGGGCCTACAATGAGCAGTTCTTC.

The chain joins TRBV6-1 to TRBJ2-6; weak D call: TRBD1 (6 bases). V gave up 7 bases and J gave up 0 bases, with 10 bases separating them. The CDR3 sequence is 15 residues long. The germline gives CDR1 MNHNS, CDR2 SASEGT. The CDR3 here is CASKGQRSGANVLTF. DNA of the CDR3: TGTGCCAGCAAAGGACAGCGCTCTGGGGCCAACGTCCTGACTTTC.

The V gene is TRBV6-5, the J gene TRBJ2-1; TRBD2 agrees at 8 bases. Germline CDR1 reads MNHEY; CDR2 reads SVGAGI. The CDR3 is made up of 15 amino acids. J lost 7 bases, V lost 5 bases, and 10 bases had no gene match. The CDR3 DNA reads as TGTGCCAGCAGTCGATCGGGGGGGCCTTTAAATGAGCAGTTCTTC. Its translation: CASSRSGGPLNEQFF.

The chain combines TRBV9 with TRBJ2-3; 8 positions match TRBD2. This CDR3 is 15 amino acids long. Trimming took 0 bases from V and 5 from J; bases not matched to a gene: 5. CDR1 is SGDLS, CDR2 YYNGEE, per germline. The CDR3 here is CASSVGGLGGDTQYF. DNA for the CDR3: TGTGCCAGCAGCGTAGGGGGACTAGGCGGAGATACGCAGTATTTT.

The V gene is TRBV7-9, the J gene TRBJ1-5, with 9 bases lining up with TRBD1. Trimming cost V 5 bases and J 2 bases; bases outside gene matches: 4. This CDR3 spans 15 amino acids. From germline, CDR1 is SEHNR and CDR2 FQNEAQ (reference sequence). The chain's CDR3 is CASSPDRGGNQPQHF. The CDR3 DNA is TGTGCCAGCAGCCCGGACAGGGGAGGCAATCAGCCCCAGCATTTT. The full variable domain, completed using reference TRBV7-9 and TRBJ1-5, is DTGVSQNPRHKITKRGQNVTFRCDPISEHNRLYWYRQTLGQGPEFLTYFQNEAQLEKSRLLSDRFSAERPKGSFSTLEIQRTEQGDSAMYLCASSPDRGGNQPQHFGDGTRLSIL.

The table lists this clone with a count of one. The chain combines TRBV11-2 with TRBJ1-1; maybe TRBD1 (5 bases). Germline assignment: CDR1 SGHAT and CDR2 FQNNGV. Trimming took off 4 bases at V and 0 bases at J, with 9 bases between the two ends. The CDR3 sequence is 14 residues long. DNA of the CDR3: TGTGCCAGCAGCTCCAGGGTCATGAACACTGAAGCTTTCTTT. Amino acid sequence: CASSSRVMNTEAFF.

V gene TRBV29-1 combines with J gene TRBJ2-7; D is unresolved. V lost 7 bases and J 2 bases, leaving 15 bases between the germline ends. The CDR3 has 13 residues. CDR1 and CDR2 (germline): SQVTM, ANQGSEA. The CDR3 DNA reads TGCAGCGCGAGCGCGGCAGCTACCTACGAGCAGTACTTC. Translation gives CSASAAATYEQYF.

V usage is TRBV4-3 and J usage is TRBJ1-2; 7 nucleotides line up with TRBD1. Losses at the gene ends were 1 base for V and 4 bases for J; bases not matched to a gene: 6. The CDR3 covers 15 residues. Per the germline V gene, CDR1 is LGHNA and CDR2 is YSLEER. CDR3 loop: CASSQADRKFYGYTF. CDR3 DNA: TGCGCCAGCAGCCAAGCGGACAGGAAATTCTATGGCTACACCTTC.

The chain employs TRBV6-1 and TRBJ1-1, with a possible D match to TRBD1 (6 bases). The germline V gene encodes CDR1 MNHNS and CDR2 SASEGT. Trimming cost V 2 bases and J 5 bases, with 9 bases left between them. This CDR3 has 13 amino acids. CDR3 loop: CASSEYRETEAFF. CDR3 in DNA: TGTGCCAGCAGTGAATACAGGGAGACTGAAGCTTTCTTT.

The V and J genes are TRBV7-9 and TRBJ1-6; D is uncertain. V dropped 5 bases and J dropped 9 bases, with 11 bases sitting between them. The CDR3 contains 13 residues. Germline assignment: CDR1 SEHNR and CDR2 FQNEAQ (reference sequence). This CDR3 reads CASSPQTGSPLHF. The CDR3 nucleotides read TGTGCCAGCAGCCCCCAAACCGGTTCACCCCTCCACTTT. The full variable domain, in which reference TRBV7-9 and TRBJ1-6 provide the parts outside the CDR3, is DTGVSQNPRHKITKRGQNVTFRCDPISEHNRLYWYRQTLGQGPEFLTYFQNEAQLEKSRLLSDRFSAERPKGSFSTLEIQRTEQGDSAMYLCASSPQTGSPLHFGNGTRLTVT.

The chain recombines TRBV28 with TRBJ2-2, with D tentatively TRBD2 (6 bases). This CDR3 is built from 12 residues. V shed 10 bases and J shed 5 bases, with 11 bases lying between them. In germline, CDR1 is MDHEN, CDR2 SYDVKM. Written as DNA, the CDR3 is TGTGCCATAGGCGGGGAAACCGGGGAGCTGTTTTTT. It translates to CAIGGETGELFF. Using reference TRBV28 and TRBJ2-2 for the parts outside the CDR3, the full variable domain is DVKVTQSSRYLVKRTGEKVFLECVQDMDHENMFWYRQDPGLGLRLIYFSYDVKMKEKGDIPEGYSVSREKKERFSLILESASTNQTSMYLCAIGGETGELFFGEGSRLTVL.

V and J are TRBV28 and TRBJ2-7; TRBD2 aligns across 14 bases. CDR1 is MDHEN and CDR2 is SYDVKM in the germline V gene. The CDR3 has 19 residues. V lost 7 bases and J lost 3; bases outside the gene matches: 17. The CDR3 region has the DNA TGTGCCAGCACCACCAGGGGGACTAGCGGGAGAGGGTCTCTCTACGAGCAGTACTTC. Translated, it gives CASTTRGTSGRGSLYEQYF.

This clone was seen more than once but under ten times. The chain couples TRBV6-5 to TRBJ2-7; D not certain. The CDR3 loop spans 12 amino acids. The V and J ends lost 6 bases and 3 bases respectively, with 9 bases between them. From germline, CDR1 is MNHEY and CDR2 SVGAGI. CDR3 protein: CASSLSLYEQYF. CDR3 DNA sequence: TGTGCCAGCAGCCTAAGCCTCTACGAGCAGTACTTC.

V is TRBV7-3 and J is TRBJ2-1; 8 bases fit TRBD2. The CDR3 covers 18 residues. After removal of 2 bases from V and 2 bases from J, the junction contained 11 bases not matched to a gene. Germline V gene sequence: CDR1 SGHTA, CDR2 FQGTGA. The CDR3 DNA sequence: TGTGCCAGCAGCTTAGAGGCGGGAGGTTACCTGCCCTACAATGAGCAGTTCTTC. Its protein is CASSLEAGGYLPYNEQFF.

V and J are TRBV5-8 and TRBJ2-7, with a weak D call TRBD1 (6 bases). Germline loops: CDR1 SGHTS, CDR2 YDEGEE. CDR3 length: 15 residues. Trimming pared 5 bases from V and 2 bases from J, leaving 17 bases between. The CDR3 sequence is CASRATGKGTYEQYF. CDR3 bases: TGTGCCAGCAGGGCCACAGGGAAGGGAACCTACGAGCAGTACTTC.

The V call is TRBV18, the J call TRBJ2-1; 7 nucleotides agree with TRBD1. Unmatched junction bases numbered 6, after V lost 1 base and J lost 6 bases. Germline CDR1 is KGHSH and CDR2 is LQKENI. This CDR3 is built from 15 residues. Written as DNA, the CDR3 is TGTGCCAGCTCACCACAGGACAGGCTGGGCAATGAGCAGTTCTTC. Translated, it gives CASSPQDRLGNEQFF.

This chain uses TRBV29-1 with TRBJ2-3; 8 bases are a match to TRBD2. Germline CDR1 SQVTM, CDR2 ANQGSEA. The CDR3 sequence is 14 residues long. Trimming cost V 7 bases and J 3 bases; bases outside gene matches: 9. CDR3 sequence (DNA): TGCAGCGGTACCGGGACTAGAGGTACAGATACGCAGTATTTT. Protein product: CSGTGTRGTDTQYF.

The J gene is TRBJ2-2, the V gene TRBV14, with TRBD2 as a possible D gene (5 bases). CDR1 and CDR2 (germline): SGHDN, FVKESK. The CDR3 is made up of 15 amino acids. V was trimmed by 3 bases and J by 2 bases, leaving 10 bases between them. The CDR3 sequence: CASSQNSANTGELFF. The CDR3 nucleotides are TGTGCCAGCAGCCAGAATAGCGCAAACACCGGGGAGCTGTTTTTT.

The chain employs TRBV5-1 and TRBJ2-7; the match to TRBD1 covers 11 bases. V was clipped by 4 bases and J by 2 bases; unmatched bases: 2. Germline V CDR1 and CDR2: SGHRS, YFSETQ. The CDR3 loop spans 14 amino acids. The DNA of the CDR3 is TGCGCCAGCAGCAGGGACAGGGGGGCCTACGAGCAGTACTTC. This gives the protein CASSRDRGAYEQYF.

This chain connects TRBV5-1 to TRBJ1-1; 7 nucleotides align to TRBD1. The germline CDR1 and CDR2 sequences are SGHRS and YFSETQ. V shed 2 bases and J 7 bases; nucleotides not matched to a gene: 2. The CDR3 is 12 amino acids. The CDR3 here is CASSLQGLEAFF. The CDR3 DNA is TGCGCCAGCAGCTTACAGGGGCTTGAAGCTTTCTTT.

The chain carries TRBV4-2 and TRBJ2-2, with D possibly being TRBD2 (6 bases). CDR3 length equals 16 residues. Germline CDR1 LGHNA, CDR2 YNFKEQ. V was pared by 4 bases and J by 4 bases, with 16 bases between. CDR3 in amino acids: CASSLSGAGGTGELFF. Here the CDR3 DNA reads TGTGCCAGCAGCCTCTCCGGAGCCGGGGGCACCGGGGAGCTGTTTTTT.

The gene calls are TRBV27 and TRBJ1-1, with D unclear. Trimming cost V 5 bases and J 0 bases, with 10 bases left between them. Per germline, CDR1 MNHEY and CDR2 SMNVEV (reference sequence). The CDR3 has 14 residues. The CDR3 protein is CASSQPGLNTEAFF. In DNA, the CDR3 is TGTGCCAGCAGTCAGCCGGGATTGAACACTGAAGCTTTCTTT.

This clone was picked up a small number of times. The chain couples TRBV10-2 to TRBJ2-1, with 7 bases lining up with TRBD2. The CDR3 is 14 amino acids. V trimming: 8 bases; J trimming: 0 bases; junction bases outside the gene matches: 4. Germline V lookup: CDR1 WSHSY, CDR2 SAAADI. The CDR3 DNA reads TGCGCCAGCTCCGGCGGGAGCTCCTACAATGAGCAGTTCTTC. Encoded protein: CASSGGSSYNEQFF.

The genes are TRBV6-5 and TRBJ1-5; D is uncertain. The V end lost 4 bases, the J end lost 6 bases, and 10 bases lay between the germline ends. Germline-derived CDR1 and CDR2 are MNHEY and SVGAGI. The CDR3 is 13 amino acids. The chain's CDR3 is CASSSPPGQPQHF. CDR3 nucleotides: TGTGCCAGCAGTTCTCCACCGGGTCAGCCCCAGCATTTT.

The chain uses TRBV6-6 and TRBJ1-5, with D perhaps TRBD1 (5 bases). The CDR3 spans 16 residues. The germline V gene encodes CDR1 MNHNY and CDR2 SVGAGI (reference sequence). Deletions cut 0 bases from V and 2 bases from J, with 11 bases between. The CDR3: CASSYSGGVGNQPQHF. For the CDR3, the DNA is TGTGCCAGCAGTTACTCGGGGGGGGTTGGCAATCAGCCCCAGCATTTT.

The J gene is TRBJ1-2, the V gene TRBV5-8, with D maybe TRBD1 (6 bases). The CDR3 sequence is 12 residues long. The germline gives CDR1 SGHTS, CDR2 YDEGEE. Trimming stripped 3 bases from V and 9 bases from J, with 12 bases between. Written as DNA, the CDR3 is TGTGCCAGCAGCTACCGAGGACAGAGCTACACCTTC. This codes for CASSYRGQSYTF.

The gene calls are TRBV12-2 and TRBJ2-3; TRBD2 is taken as the D call from the table, unchecked against the DNA. TRBV12-2 represents a pseudogene. This CDR3 spans 19 amino acids. The CDR3 reads CASRFGRTGTSGCTDTQYF. The CDR3 DNA sequence: TGTGCAAGTCGCTTCGGACGAACCGGGACTAGCGGATGCACAGATACGCAGTATTTT.

The V call is TRBV6-1, the J call TRBJ1-1; possible D gene TRBD1, 5 bases. V lost 11 bases, J lost 0 bases, and 13 bases lay in between. The CDR3 is made up of 13 amino acids. Germline CDR1 MNHNS, CDR2 SASEGT. CDR3 protein: CASYQGLNTEAFF. DNA for the CDR3: TGTGCCTCATACCAGGGATTGAACACTGAAGCTTTCTTT.

The chain joins TRBV6-5 to TRBJ2-7, with 8 bases that match TRBD2. Trimming at V came to 6 bases and at J to 4 bases, leaving 8 bases not matched to a gene. This CDR3 contains 14 residues. CDR1 is MNHEY and CDR2 is SVGAGI in the germline V gene. The CDR3 reads CASRRERESYEQYF. CDR3 DNA sequence: TGTGCCAGCAGGCGCGAGCGGGAGTCGTACGAGCAGTACTTC.